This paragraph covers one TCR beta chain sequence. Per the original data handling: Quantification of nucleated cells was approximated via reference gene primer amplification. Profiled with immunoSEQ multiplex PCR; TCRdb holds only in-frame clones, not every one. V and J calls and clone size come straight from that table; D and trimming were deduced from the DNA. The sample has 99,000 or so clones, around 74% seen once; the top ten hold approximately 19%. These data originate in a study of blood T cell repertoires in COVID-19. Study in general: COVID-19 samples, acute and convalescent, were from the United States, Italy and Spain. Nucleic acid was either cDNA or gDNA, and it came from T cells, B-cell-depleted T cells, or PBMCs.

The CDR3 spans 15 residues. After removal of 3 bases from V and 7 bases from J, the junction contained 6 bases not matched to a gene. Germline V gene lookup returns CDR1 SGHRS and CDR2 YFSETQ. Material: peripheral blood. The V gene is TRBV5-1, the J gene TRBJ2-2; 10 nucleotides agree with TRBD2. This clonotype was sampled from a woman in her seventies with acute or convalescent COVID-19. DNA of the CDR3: TGCGCCAGCAGCTCCAGCGGGGGGGCCGGCGGGGAGCTGTTTTTT. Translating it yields CASSSSGGAGGELFF.